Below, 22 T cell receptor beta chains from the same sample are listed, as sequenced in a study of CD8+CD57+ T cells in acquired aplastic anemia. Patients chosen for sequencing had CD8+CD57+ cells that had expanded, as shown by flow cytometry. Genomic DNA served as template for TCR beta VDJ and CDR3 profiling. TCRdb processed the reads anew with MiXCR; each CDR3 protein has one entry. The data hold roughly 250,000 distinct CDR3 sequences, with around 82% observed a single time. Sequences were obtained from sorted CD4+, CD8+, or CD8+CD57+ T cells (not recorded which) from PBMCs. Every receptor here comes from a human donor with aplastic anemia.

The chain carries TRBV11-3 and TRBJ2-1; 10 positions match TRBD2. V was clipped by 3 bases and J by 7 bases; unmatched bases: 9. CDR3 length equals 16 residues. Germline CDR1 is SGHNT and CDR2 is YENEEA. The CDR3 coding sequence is TGTGCCAGCAGCTTTCAAAGAAGCGGGGGGGAAAATGAGCAGTTCTTC. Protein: CASSFQRSGGENEQFF.

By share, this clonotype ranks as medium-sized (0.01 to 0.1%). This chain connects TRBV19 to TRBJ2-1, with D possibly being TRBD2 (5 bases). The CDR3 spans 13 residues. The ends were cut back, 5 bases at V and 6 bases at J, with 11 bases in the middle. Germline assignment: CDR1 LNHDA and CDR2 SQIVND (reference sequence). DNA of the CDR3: TGTGCCAGTAGTTACGGCGGGCGCAATGAGCAGTTCTTC. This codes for CASSYGGRNEQFF.

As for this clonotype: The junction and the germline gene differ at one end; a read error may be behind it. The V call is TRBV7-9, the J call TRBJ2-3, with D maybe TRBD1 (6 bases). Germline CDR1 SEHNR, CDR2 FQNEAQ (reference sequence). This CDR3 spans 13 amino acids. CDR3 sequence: CASGVGGTETQYF. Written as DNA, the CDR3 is TGTGCCAGCGGGGTTGGGGGCACAGAGACGCAGTATTTT.

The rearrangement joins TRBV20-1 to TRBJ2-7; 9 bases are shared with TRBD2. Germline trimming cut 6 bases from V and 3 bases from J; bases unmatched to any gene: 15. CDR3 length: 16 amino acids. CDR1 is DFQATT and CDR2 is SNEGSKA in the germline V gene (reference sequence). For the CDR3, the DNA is TGCAGTGCCAGACCAGCGGGAGGAGGCAGGGGCTACGAGCAGTACTTC. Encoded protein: CSARPAGGGRGYEQYF.

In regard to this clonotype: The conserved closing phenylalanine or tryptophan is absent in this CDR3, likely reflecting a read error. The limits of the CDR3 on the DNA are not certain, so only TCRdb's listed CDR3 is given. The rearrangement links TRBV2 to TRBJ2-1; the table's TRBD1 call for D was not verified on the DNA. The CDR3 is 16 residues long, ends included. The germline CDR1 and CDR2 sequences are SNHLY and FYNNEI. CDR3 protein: CASGQGGGNAQDDEPV.

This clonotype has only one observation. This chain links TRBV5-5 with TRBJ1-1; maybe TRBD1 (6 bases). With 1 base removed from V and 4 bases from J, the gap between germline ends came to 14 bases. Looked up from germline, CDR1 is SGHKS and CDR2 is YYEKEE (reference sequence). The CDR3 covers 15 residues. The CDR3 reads CASSLHRGAVTEAFF. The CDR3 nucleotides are TGTGCCAGCAGCTTGCACCGGGGGGCGGTCACTGAAGCTTTCTTT. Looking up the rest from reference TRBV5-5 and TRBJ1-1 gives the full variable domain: DAGVTQSPTHLIKTRGQQVTLRCSPISGHKSVSWYQQVLGQGPQFIFQYYEKEERGRGNFPDRFSARQFPNYSSELNVNALLLGDSALYLCASSLHRGAVTEAFFGQGTRLTVV.

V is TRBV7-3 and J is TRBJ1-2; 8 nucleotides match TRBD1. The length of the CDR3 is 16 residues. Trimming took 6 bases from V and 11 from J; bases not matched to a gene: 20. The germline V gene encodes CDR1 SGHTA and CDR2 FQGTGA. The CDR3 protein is CASRTAGQANLAEYTF. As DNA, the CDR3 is TGTGCCAGCAGGACAGCGGGACAGGCGAACCTGGCCGAGTACACCTTC.

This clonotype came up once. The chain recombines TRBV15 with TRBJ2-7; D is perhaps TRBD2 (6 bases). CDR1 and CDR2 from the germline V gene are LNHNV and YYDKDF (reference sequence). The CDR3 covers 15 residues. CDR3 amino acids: CASSRGREGGYEQYV. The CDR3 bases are TGTGCCAGCAGCAGAGGCCGCGAGGGAGGTTACGAGCAGTACGTC.

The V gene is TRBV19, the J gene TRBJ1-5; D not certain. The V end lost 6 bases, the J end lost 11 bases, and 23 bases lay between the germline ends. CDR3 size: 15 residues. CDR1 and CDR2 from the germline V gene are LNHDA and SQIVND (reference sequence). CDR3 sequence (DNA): TGTGCCAGTAGCGGAAGCGTCTCGCGAAAACAGACCCAGCATTTT. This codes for CASSGSVSRKQTQHF.

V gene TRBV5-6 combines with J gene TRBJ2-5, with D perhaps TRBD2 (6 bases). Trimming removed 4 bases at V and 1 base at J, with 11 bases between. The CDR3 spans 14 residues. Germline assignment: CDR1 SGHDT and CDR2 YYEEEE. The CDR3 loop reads CASSNLGGQETQYF. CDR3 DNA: TGTGCCAGCAGCAATTTGGGGGGCCAAGAGACCCAGTACTTC.

CDR3 protein: CARDPGGGEYNEQFF. For the CDR3, the DNA is TGTGCTAGAGATCCTGGCGGGGGGGAATACAATGAGCAGTTCTTC. The V and J genes are TRBV19 and TRBJ2-1; 9 bases fit TRBD2. Germline lookup yields CDR1 LNHDA and CDR2 SQIVND (reference sequence). The CDR3 consists of 15 residues.

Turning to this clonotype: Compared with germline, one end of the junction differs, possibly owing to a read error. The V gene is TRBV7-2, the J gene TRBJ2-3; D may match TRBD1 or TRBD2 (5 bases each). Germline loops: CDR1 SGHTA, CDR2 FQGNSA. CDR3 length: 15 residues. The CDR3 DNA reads TGTGCCAGCAGCGTAGCGCGAGGGGCCGAAACGCAGCAGTATTTT. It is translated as CASSVARGAETQQYF. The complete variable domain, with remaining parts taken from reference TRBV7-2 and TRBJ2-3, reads GAGVSQSPSNKVTEKGKDVELRCDPISGHTALYWYRQSLGQGLEFLIYFQGNSAPDKSGLPSDRFSAERTGGSVSTLTIQRTQQEDSAVYLCASSVARGAETQQYFGPGTRLTVL.

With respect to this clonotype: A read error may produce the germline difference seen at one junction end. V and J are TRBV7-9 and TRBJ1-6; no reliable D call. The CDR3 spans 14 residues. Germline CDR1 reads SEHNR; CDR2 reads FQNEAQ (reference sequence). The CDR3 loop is CASSQAGDNPTDPF. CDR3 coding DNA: TGTGCCAGCAGCCAAGCAGGAGATAATCCAACCGATCCCTTT. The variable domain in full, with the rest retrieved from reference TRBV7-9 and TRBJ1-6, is DTGVSQNPRHKITKRGQNVTFRCDPISEHNRLYWYRQTLGQGPEFLTYFQNEAQLEKSRLLSDRFSAERPKGSFSTLEIQRTEQGDSAMYLCASSQAGDNPTDPFGNGTRLTVT.

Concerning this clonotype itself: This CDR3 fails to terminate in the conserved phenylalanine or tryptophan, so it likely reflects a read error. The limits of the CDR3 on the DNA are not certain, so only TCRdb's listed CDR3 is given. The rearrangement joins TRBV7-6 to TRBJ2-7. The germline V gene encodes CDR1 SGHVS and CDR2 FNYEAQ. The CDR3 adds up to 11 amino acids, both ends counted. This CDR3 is CASSSVWDRHC.

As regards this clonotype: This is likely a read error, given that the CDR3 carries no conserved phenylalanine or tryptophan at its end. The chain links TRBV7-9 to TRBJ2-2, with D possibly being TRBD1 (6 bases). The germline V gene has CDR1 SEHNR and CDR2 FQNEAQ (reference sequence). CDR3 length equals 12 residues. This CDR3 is CASSLVRGGLFY. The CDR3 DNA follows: TGTGCCAGCAGCTTAGTCCGAGGGGGGCTGTTTTAC.

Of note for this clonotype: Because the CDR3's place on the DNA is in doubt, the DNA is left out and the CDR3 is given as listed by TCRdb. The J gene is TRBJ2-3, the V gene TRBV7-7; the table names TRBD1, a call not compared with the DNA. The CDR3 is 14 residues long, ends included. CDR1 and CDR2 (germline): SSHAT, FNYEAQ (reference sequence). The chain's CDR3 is CAVLGAAETQYFGF.

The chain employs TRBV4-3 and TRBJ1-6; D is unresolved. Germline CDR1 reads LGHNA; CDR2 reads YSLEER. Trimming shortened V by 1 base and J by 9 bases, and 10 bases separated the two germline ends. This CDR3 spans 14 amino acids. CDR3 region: CASSQGPLISPLHF. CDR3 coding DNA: TGCGCCAGCAGCCAAGGCCCCCTCATTTCACCCCTCCACTTT.

In DNA, the CDR3 is TGTGCCAGCAGCTTAGCGGGAGAGACAGATACGCAGCAGTTCTTC. Its translation: CASSLAGETDTQQFF. The rearrangement links TRBV7-8 to TRBJ2-1; D may correspond to TRBD1 or TRBD2 (5 bases each). V shed 0 bases and J shed 11 bases, with 17 bases lying between them. CDR1 and CDR2 from the germline V gene are SGHVS and FQNEAQ. There are 15 residues in the CDR3.

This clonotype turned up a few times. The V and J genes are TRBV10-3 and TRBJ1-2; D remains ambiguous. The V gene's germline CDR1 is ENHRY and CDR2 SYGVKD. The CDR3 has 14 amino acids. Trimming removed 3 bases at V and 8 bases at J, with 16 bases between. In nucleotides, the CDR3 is TGTGCCATCAGTGAAGAGGGTACCGTCAGGGGCTACACCTTC. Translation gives CAISEEGTVRGYTF.

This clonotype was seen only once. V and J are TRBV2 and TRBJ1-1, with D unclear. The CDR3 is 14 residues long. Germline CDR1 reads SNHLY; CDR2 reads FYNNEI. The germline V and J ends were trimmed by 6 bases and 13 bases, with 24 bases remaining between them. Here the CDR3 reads CASSVSSEATFNFF. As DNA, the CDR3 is TGTGCCAGCAGCGTATCTAGCGAGGCCACTTTCAATTTCTTT.

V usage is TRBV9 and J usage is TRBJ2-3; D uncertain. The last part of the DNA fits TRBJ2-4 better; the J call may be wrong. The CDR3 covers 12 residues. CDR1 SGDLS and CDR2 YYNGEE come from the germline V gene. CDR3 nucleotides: TGTGCCAGCAGCTCCGCGACAAATATTCAGTACTTC. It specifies CASSSATNIQYF.

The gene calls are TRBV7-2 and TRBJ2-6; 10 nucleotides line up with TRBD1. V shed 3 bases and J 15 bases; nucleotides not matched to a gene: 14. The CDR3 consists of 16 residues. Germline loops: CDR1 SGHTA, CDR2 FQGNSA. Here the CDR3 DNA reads TGTGCCAGCAGCTTGACAGGGGGCGCCGACTATGACGACCTGACTTTC. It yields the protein CASSLTGGADYDDLTF. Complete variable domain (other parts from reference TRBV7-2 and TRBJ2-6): GAGVSQSPSNKVTEKGKDVELRCDPISGHTALYWYRQSLGQGLEFLIYFQGNSAPDKSGLPSDRFSAERTGGSVSTLTIQRTQQEDSAVYLCASSLTGGADYDDLTFGAGSRLTVL.